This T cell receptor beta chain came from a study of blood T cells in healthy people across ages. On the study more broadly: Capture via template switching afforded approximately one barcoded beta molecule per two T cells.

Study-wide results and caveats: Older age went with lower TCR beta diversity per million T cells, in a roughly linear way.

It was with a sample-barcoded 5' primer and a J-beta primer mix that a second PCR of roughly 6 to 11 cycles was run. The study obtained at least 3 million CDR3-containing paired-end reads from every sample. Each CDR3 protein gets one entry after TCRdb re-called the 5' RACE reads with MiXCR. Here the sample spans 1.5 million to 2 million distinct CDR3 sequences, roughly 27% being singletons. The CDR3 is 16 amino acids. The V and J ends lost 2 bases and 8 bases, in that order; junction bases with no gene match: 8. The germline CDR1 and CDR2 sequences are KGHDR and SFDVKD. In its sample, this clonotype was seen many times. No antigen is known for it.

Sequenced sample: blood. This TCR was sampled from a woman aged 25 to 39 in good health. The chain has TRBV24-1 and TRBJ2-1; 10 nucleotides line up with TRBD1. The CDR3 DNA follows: TGTGCCACCAGTGATTCCGGGACAGGGGTAAGGGATGAGCAGTTCTTC. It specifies CATSDSGTGVRDEQFF.